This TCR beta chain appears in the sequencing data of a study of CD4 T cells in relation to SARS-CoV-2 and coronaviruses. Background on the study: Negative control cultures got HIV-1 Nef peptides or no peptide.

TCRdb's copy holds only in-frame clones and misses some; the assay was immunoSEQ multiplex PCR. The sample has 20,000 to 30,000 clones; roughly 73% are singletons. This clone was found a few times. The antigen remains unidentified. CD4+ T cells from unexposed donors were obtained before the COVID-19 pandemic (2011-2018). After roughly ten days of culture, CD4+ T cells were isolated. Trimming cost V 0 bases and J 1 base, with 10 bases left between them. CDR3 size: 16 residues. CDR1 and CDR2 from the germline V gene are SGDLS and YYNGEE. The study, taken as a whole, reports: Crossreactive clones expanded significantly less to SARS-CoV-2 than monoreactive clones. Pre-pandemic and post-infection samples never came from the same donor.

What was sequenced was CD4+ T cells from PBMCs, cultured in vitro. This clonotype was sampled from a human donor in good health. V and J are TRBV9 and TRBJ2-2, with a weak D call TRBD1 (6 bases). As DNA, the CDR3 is TGTGCCAGCAGCGTAGCAGGGACAAAGAACACCGGGGAGCTGTTTTTT. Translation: CASSVAGTKNTGELFF.